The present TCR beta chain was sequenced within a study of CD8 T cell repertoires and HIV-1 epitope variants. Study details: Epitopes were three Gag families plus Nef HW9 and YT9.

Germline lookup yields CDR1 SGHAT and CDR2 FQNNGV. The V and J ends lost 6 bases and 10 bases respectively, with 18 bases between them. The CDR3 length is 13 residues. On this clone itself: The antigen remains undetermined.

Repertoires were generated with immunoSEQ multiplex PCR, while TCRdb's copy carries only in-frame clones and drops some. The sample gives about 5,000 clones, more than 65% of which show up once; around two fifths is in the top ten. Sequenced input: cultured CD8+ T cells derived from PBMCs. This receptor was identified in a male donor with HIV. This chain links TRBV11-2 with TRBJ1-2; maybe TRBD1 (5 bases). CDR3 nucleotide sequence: TGTGCCAGCAGGGACCAGGGTCTCCATGACTACACCTTC. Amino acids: CASRDQGLHDYTF.